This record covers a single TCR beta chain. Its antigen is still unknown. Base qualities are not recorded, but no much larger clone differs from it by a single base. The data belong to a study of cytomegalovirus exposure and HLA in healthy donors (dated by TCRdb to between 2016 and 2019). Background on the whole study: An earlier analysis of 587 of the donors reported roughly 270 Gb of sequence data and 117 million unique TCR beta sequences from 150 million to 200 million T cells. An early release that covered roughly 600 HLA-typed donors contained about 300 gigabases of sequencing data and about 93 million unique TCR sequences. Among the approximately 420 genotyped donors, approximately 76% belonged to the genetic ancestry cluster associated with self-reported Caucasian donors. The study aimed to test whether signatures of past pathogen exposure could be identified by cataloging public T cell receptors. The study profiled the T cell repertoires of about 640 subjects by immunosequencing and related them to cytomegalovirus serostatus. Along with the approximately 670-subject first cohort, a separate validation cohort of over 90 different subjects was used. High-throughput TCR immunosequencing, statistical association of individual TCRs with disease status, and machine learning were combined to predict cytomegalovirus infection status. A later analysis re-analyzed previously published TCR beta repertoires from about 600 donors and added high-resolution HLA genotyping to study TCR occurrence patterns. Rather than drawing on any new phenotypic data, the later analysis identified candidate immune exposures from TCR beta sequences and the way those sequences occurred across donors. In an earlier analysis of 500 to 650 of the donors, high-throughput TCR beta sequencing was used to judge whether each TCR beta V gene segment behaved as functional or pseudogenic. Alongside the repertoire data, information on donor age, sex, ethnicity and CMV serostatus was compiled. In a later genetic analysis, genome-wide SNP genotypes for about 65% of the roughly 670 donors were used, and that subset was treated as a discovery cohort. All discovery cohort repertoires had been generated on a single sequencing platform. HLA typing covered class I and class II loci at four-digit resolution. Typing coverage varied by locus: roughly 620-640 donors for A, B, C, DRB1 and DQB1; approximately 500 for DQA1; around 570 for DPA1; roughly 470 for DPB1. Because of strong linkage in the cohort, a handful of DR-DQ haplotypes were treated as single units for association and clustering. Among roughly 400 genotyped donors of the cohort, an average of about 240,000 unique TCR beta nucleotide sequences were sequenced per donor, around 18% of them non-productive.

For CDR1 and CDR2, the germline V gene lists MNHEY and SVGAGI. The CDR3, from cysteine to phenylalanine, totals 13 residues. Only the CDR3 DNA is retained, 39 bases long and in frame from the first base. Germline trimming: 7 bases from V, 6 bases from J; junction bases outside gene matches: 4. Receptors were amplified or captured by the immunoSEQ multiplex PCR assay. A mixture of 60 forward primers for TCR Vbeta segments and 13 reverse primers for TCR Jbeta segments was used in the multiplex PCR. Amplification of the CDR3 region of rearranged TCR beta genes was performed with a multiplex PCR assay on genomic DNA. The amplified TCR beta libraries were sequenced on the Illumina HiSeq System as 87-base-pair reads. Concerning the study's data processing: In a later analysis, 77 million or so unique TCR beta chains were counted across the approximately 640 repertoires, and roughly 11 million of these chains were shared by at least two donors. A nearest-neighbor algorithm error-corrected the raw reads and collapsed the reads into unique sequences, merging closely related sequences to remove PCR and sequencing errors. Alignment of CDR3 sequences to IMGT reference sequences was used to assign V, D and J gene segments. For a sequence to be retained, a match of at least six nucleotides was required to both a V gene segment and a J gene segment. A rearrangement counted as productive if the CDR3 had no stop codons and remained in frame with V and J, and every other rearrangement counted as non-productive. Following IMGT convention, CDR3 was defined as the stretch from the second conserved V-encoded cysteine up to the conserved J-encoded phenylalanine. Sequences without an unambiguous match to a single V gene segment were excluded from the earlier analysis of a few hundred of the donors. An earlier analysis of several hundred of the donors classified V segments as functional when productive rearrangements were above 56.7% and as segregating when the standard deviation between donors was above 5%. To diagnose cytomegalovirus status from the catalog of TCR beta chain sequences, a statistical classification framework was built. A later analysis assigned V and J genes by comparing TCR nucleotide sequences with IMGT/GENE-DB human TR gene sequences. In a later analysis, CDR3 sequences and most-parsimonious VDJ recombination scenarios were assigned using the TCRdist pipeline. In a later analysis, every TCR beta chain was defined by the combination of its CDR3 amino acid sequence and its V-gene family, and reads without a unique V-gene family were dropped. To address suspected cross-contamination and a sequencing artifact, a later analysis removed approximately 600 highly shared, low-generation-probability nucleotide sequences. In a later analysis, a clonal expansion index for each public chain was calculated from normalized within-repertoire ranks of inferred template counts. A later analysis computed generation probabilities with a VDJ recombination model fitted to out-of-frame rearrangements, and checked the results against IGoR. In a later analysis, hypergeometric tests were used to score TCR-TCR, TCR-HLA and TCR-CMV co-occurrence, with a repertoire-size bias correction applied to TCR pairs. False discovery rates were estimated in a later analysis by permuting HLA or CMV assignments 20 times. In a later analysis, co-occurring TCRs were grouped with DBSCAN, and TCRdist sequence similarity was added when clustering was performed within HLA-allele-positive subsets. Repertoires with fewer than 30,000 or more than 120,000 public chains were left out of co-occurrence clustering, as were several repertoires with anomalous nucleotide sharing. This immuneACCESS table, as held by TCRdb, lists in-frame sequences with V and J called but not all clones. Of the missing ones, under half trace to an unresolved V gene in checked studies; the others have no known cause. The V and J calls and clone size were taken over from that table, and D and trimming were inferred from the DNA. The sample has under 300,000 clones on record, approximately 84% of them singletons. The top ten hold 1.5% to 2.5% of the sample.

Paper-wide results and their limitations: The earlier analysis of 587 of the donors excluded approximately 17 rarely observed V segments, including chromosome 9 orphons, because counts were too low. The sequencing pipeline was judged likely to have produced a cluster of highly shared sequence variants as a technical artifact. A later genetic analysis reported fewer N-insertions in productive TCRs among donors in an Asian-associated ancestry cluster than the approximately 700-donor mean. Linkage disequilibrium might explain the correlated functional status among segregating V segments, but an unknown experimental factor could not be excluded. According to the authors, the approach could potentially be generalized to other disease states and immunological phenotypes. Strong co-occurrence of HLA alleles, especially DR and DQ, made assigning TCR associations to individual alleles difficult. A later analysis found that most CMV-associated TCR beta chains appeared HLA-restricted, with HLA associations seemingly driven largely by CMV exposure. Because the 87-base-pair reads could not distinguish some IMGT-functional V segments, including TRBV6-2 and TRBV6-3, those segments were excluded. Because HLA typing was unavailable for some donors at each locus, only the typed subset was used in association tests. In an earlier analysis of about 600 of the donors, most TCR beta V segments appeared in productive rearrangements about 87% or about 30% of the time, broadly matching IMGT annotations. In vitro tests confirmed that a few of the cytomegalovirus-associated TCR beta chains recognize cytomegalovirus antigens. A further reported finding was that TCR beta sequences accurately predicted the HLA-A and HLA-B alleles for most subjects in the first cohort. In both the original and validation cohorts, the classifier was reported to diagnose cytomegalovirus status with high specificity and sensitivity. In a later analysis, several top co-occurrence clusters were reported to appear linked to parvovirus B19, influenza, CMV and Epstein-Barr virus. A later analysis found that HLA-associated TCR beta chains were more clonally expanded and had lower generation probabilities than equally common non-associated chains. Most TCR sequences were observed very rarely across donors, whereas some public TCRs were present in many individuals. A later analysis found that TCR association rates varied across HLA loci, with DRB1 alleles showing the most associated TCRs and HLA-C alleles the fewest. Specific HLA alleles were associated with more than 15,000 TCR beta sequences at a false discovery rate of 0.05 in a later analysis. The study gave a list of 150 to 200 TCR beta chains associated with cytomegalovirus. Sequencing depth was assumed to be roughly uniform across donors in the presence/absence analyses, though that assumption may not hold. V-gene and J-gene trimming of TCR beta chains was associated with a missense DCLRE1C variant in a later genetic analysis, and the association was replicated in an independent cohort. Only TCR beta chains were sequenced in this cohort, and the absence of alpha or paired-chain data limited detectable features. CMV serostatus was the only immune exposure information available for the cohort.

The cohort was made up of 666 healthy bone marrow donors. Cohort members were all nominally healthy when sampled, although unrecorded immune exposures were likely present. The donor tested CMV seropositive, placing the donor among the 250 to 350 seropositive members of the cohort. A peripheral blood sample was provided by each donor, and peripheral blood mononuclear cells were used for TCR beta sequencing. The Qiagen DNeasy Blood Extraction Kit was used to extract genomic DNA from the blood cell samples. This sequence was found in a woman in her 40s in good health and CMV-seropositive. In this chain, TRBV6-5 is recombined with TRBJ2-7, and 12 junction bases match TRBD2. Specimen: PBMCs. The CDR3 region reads CASTSGRVGEQYF. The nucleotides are TGTGCCAGCACTAGCGGGAGGGTCGGCGAGCAGTACTTC.